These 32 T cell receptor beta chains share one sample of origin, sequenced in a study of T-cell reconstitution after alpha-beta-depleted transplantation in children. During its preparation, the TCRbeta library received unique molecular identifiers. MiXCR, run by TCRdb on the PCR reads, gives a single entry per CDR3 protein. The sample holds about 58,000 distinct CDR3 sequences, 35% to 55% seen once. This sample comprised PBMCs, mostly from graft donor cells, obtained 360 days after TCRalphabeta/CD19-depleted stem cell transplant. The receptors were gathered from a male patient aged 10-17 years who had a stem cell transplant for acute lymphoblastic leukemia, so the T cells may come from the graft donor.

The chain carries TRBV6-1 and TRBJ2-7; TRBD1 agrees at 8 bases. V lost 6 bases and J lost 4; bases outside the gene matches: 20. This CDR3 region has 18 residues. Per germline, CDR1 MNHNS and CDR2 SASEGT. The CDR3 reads CASSPVSPTLDRAYEQYF. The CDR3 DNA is TGTGCCAGCAGCCCCGTCTCCCCCACCTTGGACAGGGCTTACGAGCAGTACTTC.

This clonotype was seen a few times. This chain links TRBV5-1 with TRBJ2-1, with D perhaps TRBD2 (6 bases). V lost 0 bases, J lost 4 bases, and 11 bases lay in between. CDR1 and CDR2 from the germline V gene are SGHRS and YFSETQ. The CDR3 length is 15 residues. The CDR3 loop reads CASSLAGTAYNEQFF. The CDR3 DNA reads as TGCGCCAGCAGCTTGGCCGGGACTGCATACAATGAGCAGTTCTTC.

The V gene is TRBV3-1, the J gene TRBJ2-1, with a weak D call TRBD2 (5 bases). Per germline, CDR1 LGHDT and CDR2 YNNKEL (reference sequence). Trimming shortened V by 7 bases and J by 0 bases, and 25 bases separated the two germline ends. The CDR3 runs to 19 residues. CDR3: CASTQDARLTTSSYNEQFF. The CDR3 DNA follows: TGTGCCAGCACCCAGGATGCGCGGCTGACTACTAGCTCCTACAATGAGCAGTTCTTC.

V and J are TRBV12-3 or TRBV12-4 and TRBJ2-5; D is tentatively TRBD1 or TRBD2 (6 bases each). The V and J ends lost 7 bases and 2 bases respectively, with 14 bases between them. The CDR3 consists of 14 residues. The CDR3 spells CASTPGAEQETQYF. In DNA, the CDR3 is TGTGCCAGCACCCCGGGGGCCGAGCAAGAGACCCAGTACTTC.

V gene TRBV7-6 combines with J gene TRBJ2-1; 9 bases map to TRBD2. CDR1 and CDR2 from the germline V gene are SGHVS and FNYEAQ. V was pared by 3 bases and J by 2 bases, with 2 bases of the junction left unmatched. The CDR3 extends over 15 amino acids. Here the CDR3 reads CASSFASGAYNEQFF. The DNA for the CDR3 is TGTGCCAGCAGCTTCGCTAGCGGGGCCTACAATGAGCAGTTCTTC. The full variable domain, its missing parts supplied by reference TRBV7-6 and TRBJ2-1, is GAGVSQSPRYKVTKRGQDVALRCDPISGHVSLYWYRQALGQGPEFLTYFNYEAQQDKSGLPNDRFSAERPEGSISTLTIQRTEQRDSAMYRCASSFASGAYNEQFFGPGTRLTVL.

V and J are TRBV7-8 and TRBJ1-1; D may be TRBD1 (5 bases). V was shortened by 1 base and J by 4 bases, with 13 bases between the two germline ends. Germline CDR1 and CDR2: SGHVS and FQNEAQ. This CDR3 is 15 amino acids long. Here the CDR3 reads CASSLVRTPTTEAFF. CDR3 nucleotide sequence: TGTGCCAGCAGCTTAGTTCGGACACCTACCACTGAAGCTTTCTTT.

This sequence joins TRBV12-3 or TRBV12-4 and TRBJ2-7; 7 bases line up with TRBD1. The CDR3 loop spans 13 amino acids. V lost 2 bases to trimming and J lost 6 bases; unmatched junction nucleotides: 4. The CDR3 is CASSLRGRFEQYF. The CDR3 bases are TGTGCCAGCAGTTTAAGGGGGCGCTTCGAGCAGTACTTC.

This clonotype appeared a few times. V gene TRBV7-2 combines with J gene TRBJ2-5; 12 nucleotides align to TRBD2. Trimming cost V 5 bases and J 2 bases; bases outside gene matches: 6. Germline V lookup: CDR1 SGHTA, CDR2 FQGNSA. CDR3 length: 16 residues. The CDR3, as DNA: TGTGCCAGCAGCGCCCTAGCGGGGGGGGAACAAGAGACCCAGTACTTC. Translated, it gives CASSALAGGEQETQYF.

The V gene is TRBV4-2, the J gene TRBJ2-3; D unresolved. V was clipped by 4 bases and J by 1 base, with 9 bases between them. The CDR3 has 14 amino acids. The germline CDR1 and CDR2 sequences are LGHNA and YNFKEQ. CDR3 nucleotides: TGTGCCAGCAGCCTTTCCGAGCGCACAGATACGCAGTATTTT. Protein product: CASSLSERTDTQYF.

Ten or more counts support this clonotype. CDR3: CASSGNPGTGEKLFF. In DNA form, the CDR3 reads TGTGCCAGCAGCGGGAATCCCGGGACAGGGGAAAAACTGTTTTTT. V is TRBV7-2 and J is TRBJ1-4, with TRBD1 matching 9 bases. CDR1 and CDR2 (germline): SGHTA, FQGNSA. The CDR3 is 15 residues long. After removal of 5 bases from V and 8 bases from J, the junction contained 9 bases not matched to a gene.

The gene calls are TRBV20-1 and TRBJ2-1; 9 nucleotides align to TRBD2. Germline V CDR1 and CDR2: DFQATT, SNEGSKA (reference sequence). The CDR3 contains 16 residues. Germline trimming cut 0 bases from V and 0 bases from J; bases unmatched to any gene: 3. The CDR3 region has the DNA TGCAGTGCTAGAGAGCGACTAGCGGCCTCCTACAATGAGCAGTTCTTC. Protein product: CSARERLAASYNEQFF.

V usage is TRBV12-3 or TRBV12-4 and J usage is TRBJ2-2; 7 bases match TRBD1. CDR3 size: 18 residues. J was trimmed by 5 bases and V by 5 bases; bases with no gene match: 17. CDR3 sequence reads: CASSPGDSVGRWTGELFF. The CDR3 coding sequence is TGTGCCAGCAGTCCAGGGGACAGCGTCGGAAGATGGACCGGGGAGCTGTTTTTT.

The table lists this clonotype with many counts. The chain's CDR3 is CASTHALSTEAFF. The CDR3 region has the DNA TGTGCCAGCACCCACGCTTTATCCACTGAAGCTTTCTTT. The V call is TRBV27, the J call TRBJ1-1; D not certain. The CDR3 consists of 13 residues. Per germline, CDR1 MNHEY and CDR2 SMNVEV (reference sequence). Trimming removed 7 bases from V and 4 bases from J, with 13 bases in between.

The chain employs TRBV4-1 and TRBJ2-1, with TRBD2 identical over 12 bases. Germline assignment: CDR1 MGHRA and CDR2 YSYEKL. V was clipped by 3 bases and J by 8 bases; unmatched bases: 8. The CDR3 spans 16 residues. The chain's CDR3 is CASSHPGLAGIDEQFF. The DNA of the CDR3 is TGCGCCAGCAGCCATCCCGGACTAGCGGGAATCGATGAGCAGTTCTTC.

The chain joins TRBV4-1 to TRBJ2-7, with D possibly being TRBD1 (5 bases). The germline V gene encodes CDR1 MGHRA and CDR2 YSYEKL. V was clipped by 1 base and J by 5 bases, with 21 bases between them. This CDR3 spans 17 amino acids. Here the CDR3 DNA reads TGCGCCAGCAGCCAAGTTGCAGGGCAGACAGTTGGGAACGAGCAGTACTTC. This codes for CASSQVAGQTVGNEQYF.

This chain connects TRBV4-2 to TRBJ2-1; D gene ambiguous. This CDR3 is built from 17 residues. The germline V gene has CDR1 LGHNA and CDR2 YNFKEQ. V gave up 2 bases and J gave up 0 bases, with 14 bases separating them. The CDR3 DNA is TGTGCCAGCAGCCAATACGGCGCCTCGAGCTCCTACAATGAGCAGTTCTTC. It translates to CASSQYGASSSYNEQFF.

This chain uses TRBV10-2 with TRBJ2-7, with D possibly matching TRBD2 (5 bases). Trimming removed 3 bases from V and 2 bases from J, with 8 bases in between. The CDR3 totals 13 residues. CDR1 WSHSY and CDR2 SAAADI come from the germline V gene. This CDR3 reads CASSDAGTYEQYF. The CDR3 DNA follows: TGCGCCAGCAGTGATGCGGGTACCTACGAGCAGTACTTC.

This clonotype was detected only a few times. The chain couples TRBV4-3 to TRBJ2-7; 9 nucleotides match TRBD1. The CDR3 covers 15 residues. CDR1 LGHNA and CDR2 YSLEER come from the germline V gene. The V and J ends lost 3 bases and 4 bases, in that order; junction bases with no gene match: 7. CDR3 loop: CASSQWGQGVYEQYF. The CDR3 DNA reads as TGCGCCAGCAGCCAGTGGGGACAGGGAGTGTACGAGCAGTACTTC.

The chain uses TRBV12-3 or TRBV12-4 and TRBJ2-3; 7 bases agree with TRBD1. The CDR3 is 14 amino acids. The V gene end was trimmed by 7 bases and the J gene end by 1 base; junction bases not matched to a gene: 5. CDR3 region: CASNRQGGTDTQYF. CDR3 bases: TGTGCCAGCAACAGACAGGGAGGCACAGATACGCAGTATTTT.

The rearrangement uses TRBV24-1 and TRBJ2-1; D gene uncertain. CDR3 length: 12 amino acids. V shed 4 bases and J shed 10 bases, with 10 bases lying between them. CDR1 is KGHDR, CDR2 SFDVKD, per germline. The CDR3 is CATSDPPGEQFF. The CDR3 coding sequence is TGTGCCACCAGTGACCCCCCAGGAGAGCAGTTCTTC.

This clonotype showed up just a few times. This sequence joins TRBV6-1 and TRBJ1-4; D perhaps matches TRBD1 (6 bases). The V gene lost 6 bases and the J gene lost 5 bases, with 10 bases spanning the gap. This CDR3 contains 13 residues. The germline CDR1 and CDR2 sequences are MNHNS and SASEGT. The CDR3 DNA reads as TGTGCCAGCAGGGACAGTTTAAATGAAAAACTGTTTTTT. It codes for CASRDSLNEKLFF.

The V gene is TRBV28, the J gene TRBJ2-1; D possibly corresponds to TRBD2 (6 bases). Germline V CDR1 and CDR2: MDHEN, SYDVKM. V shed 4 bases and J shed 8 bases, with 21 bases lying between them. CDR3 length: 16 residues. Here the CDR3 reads CASSYSPEGLSHEQFF. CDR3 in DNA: TGTGCCAGCAGTTACAGTCCGGAGGGCCTTTCCCATGAGCAGTTCTTC.

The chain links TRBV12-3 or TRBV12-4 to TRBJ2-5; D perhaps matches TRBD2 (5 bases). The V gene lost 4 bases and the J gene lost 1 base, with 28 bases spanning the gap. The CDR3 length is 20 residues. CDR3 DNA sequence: TGTGCCAGCAGTTATCGCCGGAGTGGACTTACCACGCAACCCCAAGAGACCCAGTACTTC. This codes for CASSYRRSGLTTQPQETQYF.

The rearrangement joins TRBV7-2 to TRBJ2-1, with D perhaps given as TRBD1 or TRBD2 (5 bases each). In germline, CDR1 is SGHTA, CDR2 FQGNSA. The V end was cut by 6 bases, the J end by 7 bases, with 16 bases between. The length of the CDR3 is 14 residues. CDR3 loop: CASRRDLWDNEQFF. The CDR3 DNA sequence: TGTGCCAGCAGGAGGGACCTGTGGGATAATGAGCAGTTCTTC. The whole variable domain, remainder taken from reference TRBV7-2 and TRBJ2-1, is GAGVSQSPSNKVTEKGKDVELRCDPISGHTALYWYRQSLGQGLEFLIYFQGNSAPDKSGLPSDRFSAERTGGSVSTLTIQRTQQEDSAVYLCASRRDLWDNEQFFGPGTRLTVL.

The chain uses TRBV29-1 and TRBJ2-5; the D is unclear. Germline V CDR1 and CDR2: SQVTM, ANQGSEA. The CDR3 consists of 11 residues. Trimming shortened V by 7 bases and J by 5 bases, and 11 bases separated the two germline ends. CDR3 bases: TGCAGCGCCCTAATCGGGGAGACCCAGTACTTC. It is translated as CSALIGETQYF.

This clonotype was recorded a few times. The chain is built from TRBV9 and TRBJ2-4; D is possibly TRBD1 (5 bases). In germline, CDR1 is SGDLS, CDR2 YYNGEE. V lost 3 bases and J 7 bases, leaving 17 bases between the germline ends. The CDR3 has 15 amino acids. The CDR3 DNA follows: TGTGCCAGCAGCGGGGGCCCGGTTGTATCGAACATTCAGTACTTC. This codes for CASSGGPVVSNIQYF.

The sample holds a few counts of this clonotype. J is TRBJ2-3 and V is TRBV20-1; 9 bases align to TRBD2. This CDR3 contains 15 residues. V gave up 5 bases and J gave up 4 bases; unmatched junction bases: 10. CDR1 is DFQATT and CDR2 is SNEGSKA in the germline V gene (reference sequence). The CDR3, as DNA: TGCAGTGCTCCCTCGGCGGGGGGGGGCGCAGATACGCAGTATTTT. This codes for CSAPSAGGGADTQYF.

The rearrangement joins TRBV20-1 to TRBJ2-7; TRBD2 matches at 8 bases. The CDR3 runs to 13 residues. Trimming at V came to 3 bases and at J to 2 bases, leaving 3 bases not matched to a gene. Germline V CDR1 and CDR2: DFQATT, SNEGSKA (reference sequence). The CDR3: CSARREAPYEQYF. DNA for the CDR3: TGCAGTGCTAGGCGGGAGGCCCCCTACGAGCAGTACTTC.

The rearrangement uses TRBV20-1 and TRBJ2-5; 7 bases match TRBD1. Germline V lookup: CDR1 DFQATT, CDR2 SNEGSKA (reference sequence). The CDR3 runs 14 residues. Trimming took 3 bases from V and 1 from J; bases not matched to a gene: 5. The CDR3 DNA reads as TGCAGTGCTAGCTCGGGACAGCTCCAAGAGACCCAGTACTTC. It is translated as CSASSGQLQETQYF.

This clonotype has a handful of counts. CDR3 in amino acids: CASSFRENEKLFF. In nucleotides, the CDR3 is TGTGCCAGCAGCTTCCGGGAGAATGAAAAACTGTTTTTT. This chain links TRBV11-2 with TRBJ1-4; D unclear. V lost 3 bases to trimming and J lost 5 bases, with 7 bases between them. There are 13 residues in the CDR3. CDR1 is SGHAT, CDR2 FQNNGV, per germline.

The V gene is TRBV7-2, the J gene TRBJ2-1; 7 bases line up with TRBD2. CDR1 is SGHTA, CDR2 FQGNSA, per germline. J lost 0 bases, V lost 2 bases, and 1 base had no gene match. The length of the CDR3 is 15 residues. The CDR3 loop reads CASSLTGGSYNEQFF. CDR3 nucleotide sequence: TGTGCCAGCAGCTTAACGGGGGGCTCCTACAATGAGCAGTTCTTC.

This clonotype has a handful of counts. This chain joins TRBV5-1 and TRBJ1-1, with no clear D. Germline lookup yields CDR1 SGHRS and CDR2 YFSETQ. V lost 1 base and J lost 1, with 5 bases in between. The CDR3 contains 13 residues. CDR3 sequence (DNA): TGCGCCAGCAGCTTGCCAGGGAACACTGAAGCTTTCTTT. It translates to CASSLPGNTEAFF. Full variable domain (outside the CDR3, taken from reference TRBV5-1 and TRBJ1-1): KAGVTQTPRYLIKTRGQQVTLSCSPISGHRSVSWYQQTPGQGLQFLFEYFSETQRNKGNFPGRFSGRQFSNSRSEMNVSTLELGDSALYLCASSLPGNTEAFFGQGTRLTVV.